The clone carrying this T cell receptor (beta chain) was detected only once. Antigen: not known. MiXCR, applied by TCRdb to the 5' RACE reads, yields one record per CDR3 protein. The sample holds roughly 1,500,000 distinct CDR3 sequences, around a third seen once. This CDR3 contains 15 residues. Trimming cost V 2 bases and J 5 bases, with 16 bases left between them. Germline lookup yields CDR1 MGHRA and CDR2 YSYEKL. The data were obtained in a study of identical twins. Study outcomes and limitations: Conclusions rested on cross-sectional statistics rather than following the same donors. Models underpredicted monozygotic twin sharing of out-of-frame TCR alpha.

Only healthy Caucasians were enrolled as donors. The sample consisted of cord blood. This TCR was sampled from a newborn girl in good health. The chain employs TRBV4-1 and TRBJ2-7; tentative D call: TRBD1 (7 bases). CDR3 sequence (DNA): TGCGCCAGCAGCCAAAGGACAGGCCGGGGGAACGAGCAGTACTTC. Its translation: CASSQRTGRGNEQYF.